This T cell receptor beta chain is from a study of blood T cells in healthy people across ages. The germline V and J ends were trimmed by 0 bases and 2 bases, with 11 bases remaining between them. Germline V gene data show CDR1 as SGHKS and CDR2 as YYEKEE (reference sequence). The CDR3 is 15 amino acids. Per-sample PBMC isolation yielded at least 6.5 million cells. With a J-beta primer mix and a sample-barcoded 5' primer, a second PCR ran about 7 to 12 cycles. TCRdb re-called the 5' RACE reads through MiXCR, storing one row per CDR3 protein. The data contain hundreds of thousands of distinct CDR3 sequences, around 43% of them singletons.

The sample consisted of blood. This receptor was identified in an elderly man in good health. The chain combines TRBV5-5 with TRBJ1-2; D gene unclear. CDR3 DNA sequence: TGTGCCAGCAGCTTGGGGGGTCAAGTAAACTATGGCTACACCTTC. It translates to CASSLGGQVNYGYTF.